A single sample gave rise to the 19 T cell receptor beta chains below, sequenced in a study of T cell repertoires in cytomegalovirus infection. Using its own MiXCR run on the reads, TCRdb lists one record per CDR3 protein. This sample has about 450,000 distinct CDR3 sequences, with approximately 32% found just once. Material for sequencing was PBMCs. The receptors originated from a human donor in good health (CMV status not recorded). Some clones in this sample may be carry-over from other donors' samples.

The rearrangement joins TRBV10-3 to TRBJ2-1; 8 nucleotides line up with TRBD1. CDR3 length: 15 residues. Germline V gene data show CDR1 as ENHRY and CDR2 as SYGVKD. V lost 8 bases, J lost 7 bases, and 13 bases stayed unmatched. CDR3 DNA sequence: TGTGCCATCGGTGTCGGACAGGGCCGTGGAAATGAGCAGTTCTTC. As protein: CAIGVGQGRGNEQFF.

This clonotype was counted between two and nine times. CDR3: CAISQMVPNTEAFF. Written as DNA, the CDR3 is TGTGCCATCAGCCAAATGGTCCCGAACACTGAAGCTTTCTTT. This chain joins TRBV10-3 and TRBJ1-1; D not resolved. The CDR3 totals 14 residues. V was pared by 6 bases and J by 1 base, with 12 bases between. Germline CDR1 ENHRY, CDR2 SYGVKD.

The V and J genes are TRBV9 and TRBJ1-6, with D perhaps matching TRBD1 (5 bases). Trimming removed 2 bases at V and 8 bases at J, with 11 bases between. The germline V gene has CDR1 SGDLS and CDR2 YYNGEE. The CDR3 contains 14 residues. This CDR3 is CASSVFAGDSPLHF. CDR3 nucleotide sequence: TGTGCCAGCAGCGTGTTCGCGGGGGATTCACCCCTCCACTTT.

The J gene is TRBJ2-2, the V gene TRBV9; D remains unclear. The germline CDR1 and CDR2 sequences are SGDLS and YYNGEE. Deletions cut 5 bases from V and 6 bases from J, with 11 bases between. The CDR3 loop spans 13 amino acids. The CDR3 DNA reads TGTGCCAGCAGAAGTCCCGGCCCCGGGGAGCTGTTTTTT. Protein product: CASRSPGPGELFF.

The sample holds many counts of this clonotype. This chain connects TRBV7-8 to TRBJ2-1, with D perhaps matching TRBD2 (6 bases). In germline, CDR1 is SGHVS, CDR2 FQNEAQ. V was clipped by 4 bases and J by 1 base, with 17 bases between them. The CDR3 covers 17 residues. CDR3 loop: CASSSVGAGPSYNEQFF. DNA for the CDR3: TGTGCCAGCAGCTCCGTTGGGGCGGGGCCTTCCTACAATGAGCAGTTCTTC.

The CDR3 loop reads CASSRDDSNYGYTF. Here the CDR3 DNA reads TGTGCCAGCAGTCGGGACGATTCTAACTATGGCTACACCTTC. The rearrangement joins TRBV6-1 to TRBJ1-2, with D possibly matching TRBD1 (5 bases). V shed 5 bases and J shed 0 bases, with 10 bases lying between them. The CDR3 has 14 residues. Germline CDR1 and CDR2: MNHNS and SASEGT.

The chain uses TRBV18 and TRBJ2-3; 13 bases agree with TRBD2. The germline CDR1 and CDR2 sequences are KGHSH and LQKENI. CDR3 size: 17 residues. Trimming at V came to 3 bases and at J to 2 bases, leaving 5 bases not matched to a gene. Here the CDR3 DNA reads TGTGCCAGCTCACCCCCCGGACTAGCGGGGGCCACAGATACGCAGTATTTT. This gives the protein CASSPPGLAGATDTQYF.

This clonotype was picked up many times. The chain combines TRBV10-3 with TRBJ2-7; TRBD1 agrees at 9 bases. In germline, CDR1 is ENHRY, CDR2 SYGVKD. V was clipped by 3 bases and J by 1 base; unmatched bases: 4. This CDR3 spans 15 amino acids. In DNA form, the CDR3 reads TGTGCCATCAGTGACTCCGGGACAGGGTCCTACGAGCAGTACTTC. Its protein product is CAISDSGTGSYEQYF.

This clonotype was found a few times. J is TRBJ1-1 and V is TRBV10-2; 7 nucleotides line up with TRBD1. This CDR3 is built from 13 residues. Germline V gene sequence: CDR1 WSHSY, CDR2 SAAADI. Trimming took 5 bases from V and 3 from J; bases not matched to a gene: 3. CDR3 amino acids: CASSRDSYTEAFF. CDR3 DNA: TGCGCCAGCAGTCGGGACAGCTACACTGAAGCTTTCTTT.

As for this clonotype: A read error is possible here, since a much larger clone lies one base away. The V call is TRBV7-9, the J call TRBJ1-1; 10 nucleotides match TRBD1. The CDR3 is made up of 16 amino acids. Germline CDR1 and CDR2: SEHNR and FQNEAQ (reference sequence). The CDR3 here is CAISEPGQGFHTEAFF. In DNA form, the CDR3 reads TGTGCCATCAGCGAGCCGGGACAGGGGTTTCACACTGAAGCTTTCTTT.

In nucleotides, the CDR3 is TGTGCCAGCAGTGAAGTTGGGGGATCGGGAAAACTGTTTTTT. As protein: CASSEVGGSGKLFF. V usage is TRBV6-1 and J usage is TRBJ1-4; D is perhaps TRBD1 (5 bases). The CDR3 is 14 residues long. Germline V gives CDR1 MNHNS, CDR2 SASEGT. Trimming left V 1 base short and J 10 bases short, with 13 bases between.

This clonotype was seen at least ten times. CDR3 DNA sequence: TGTGCCAGCAGCTACATCTGGACAGGGGGGAGGAACACTGAAGCTTTCTTT. It translates to CASSYIWTGGRNTEAFF. V gene TRBV7-2 combines with J gene TRBJ1-1; 10 bases are a match to TRBD1. The junction had 9 bases not matched to a gene; V was cut back by 4 bases and J by 1 base. The CDR3 consists of 17 residues. CDR1 is SGHTA and CDR2 is FQGNSA in the germline V gene. The whole variable domain, filled in from reference TRBV7-2 and TRBJ1-1, reads GAGVSQSPSNKVTEKGKDVELRCDPISGHTALYWYRQSLGQGLEFLIYFQGNSAPDKSGLPSDRFSAERTGGSVSTLTIQRTQQEDSAVYLCASSYIWTGGRNTEAFFGQGTRLTVV.

In its sample, this clonotype was seen a few times. V usage is TRBV6-5 and J usage is TRBJ2-2; a possible D gene is TRBD2 (6 bases). The CDR3 length is 16 residues. The germline V gene encodes CDR1 MNHEY and CDR2 SVGAGI. Trimming pared 2 bases from V and 6 bases from J, leaving 16 bases between. The CDR3 DNA reads TGTGCCAGCAGTTACGGGCGGGGTAGTCTGGCCGGGGAGCTGTTTTTT. Its protein product is CASSYGRGSLAGELFF.

With respect to this clonotype: It is likely a read error, because the conserved phenylalanine at the end of the CDR3 is missing. The chain links TRBV11-2 to TRBJ2-7; D possibly uses TRBD1 or TRBD2 (5 bases each). The V gene lost 5 bases and the J gene lost 0 bases, with 14 bases spanning the gap. Germline lookup yields CDR1 SGHAT and CDR2 FQNNGV. CDR3 length: 15 amino acids. The CDR3 protein is CASSIGTANSYEQYL. CDR3 DNA: TGTGCCAGCAGCATAGGGACCGCAAACTCCTACGAGCAGTACCTC.

This clonotype was detected a few times. The chain carries TRBV4-1 and TRBJ2-7; 10 positions match TRBD1. Germline loops: CDR1 MGHRA, CDR2 YSYEKL. This CDR3 has 15 amino acids. Germline trimming cut 0 bases from V and 4 bases from J; bases unmatched to any gene: 3. CDR3 sequence: CASSQDRDRGYEQYF. In DNA form, the CDR3 reads TGCGCCAGCAGCCAAGACCGGGACAGGGGATACGAGCAGTACTTC.

The chain carries TRBV4-1 and TRBJ1-4; TRBD1 aligns across 7 bases. CDR3 size: 14 residues. The V and J ends lost 5 bases and 4 bases, in that order; junction bases with no gene match: 4. Germline CDR1 is MGHRA and CDR2 is YSYEKL. CDR3: CASSYRGFNEKLFF. For the CDR3, the DNA is TGCGCCAGCAGCTACAGGGGTTTTAATGAAAAACTGTTTTTT.

This clonotype was counted a few times. The rearrangement joins TRBV10-2 to TRBJ1-6, with TRBD1 identical over 7 bases. Unmatched junction bases numbered 2, after V lost 5 bases and J lost 7 bases. The CDR3 sequence is 13 residues long. CDR1 is WSHSY and CDR2 is SAAADI in the germline V gene. DNA of the CDR3: TGCGCCAGCAGTTCGGACAGGAATTCACCCCTCCACTTT. It yields the protein CASSSDRNSPLHF.

J is TRBJ1-6 and V is TRBV14; tentative D call: TRBD1 (5 bases). Between the trimmed V and J ends, which lost 1 base and 7 bases, there was a span of 11 bases. Germline CDR1 is SGHDN and CDR2 is FVKESK. The CDR3 runs to 15 residues. CDR3 sequence reads: CASSQAQGGNSPLHF. The CDR3 region has the DNA TGTGCCAGCAGCCAAGCGCAGGGAGGCAATTCACCCCTCCACTTT.

The gene calls are TRBV5-1 and TRBJ1-1; D is possibly TRBD1 (5 bases). The CDR3 runs 16 residues. Germline V CDR1 and CDR2: SGHRS, YFSETQ. The V end lost 7 bases, the J end lost 4 bases, and 23 bases lay between the germline ends. This chain's CDR3 is CASAYEGLFSGTEAFF. The CDR3 DNA is TGCGCCAGCGCATACGAGGGGCTCTTTTCGGGCACTGAAGCTTTCTTT. Full variable domain (rest looked up from reference TRBV5-1 and TRBJ1-1): KAGVTQTPRYLIKTRGQQVTLSCSPISGHRSVSWYQQTPGQGLQFLFEYFSETQRNKGNFPGRFSGRQFSNSRSEMNVSTLELGDSALYLCASAYEGLFSGTEAFFGQGTRLTVV.